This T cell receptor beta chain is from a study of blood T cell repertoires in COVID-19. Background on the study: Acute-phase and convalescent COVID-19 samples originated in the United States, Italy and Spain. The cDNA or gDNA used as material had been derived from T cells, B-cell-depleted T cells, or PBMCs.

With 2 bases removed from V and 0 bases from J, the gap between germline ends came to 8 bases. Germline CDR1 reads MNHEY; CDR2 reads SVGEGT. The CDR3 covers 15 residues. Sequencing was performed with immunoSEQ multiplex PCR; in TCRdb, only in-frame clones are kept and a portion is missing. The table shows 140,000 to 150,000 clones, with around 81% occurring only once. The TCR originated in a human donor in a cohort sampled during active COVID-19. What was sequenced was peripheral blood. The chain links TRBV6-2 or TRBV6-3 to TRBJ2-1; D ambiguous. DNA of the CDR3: TGTGCCAGCAGTTACACTTTGAGCTCCTACAATGAGCAGTTCTTC. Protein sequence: CASSYTLSSYNEQFF.